This T cell receptor (beta chain) comes out of a study of post-analysis software for immune sequencing data. There are 17 residues in the CDR3. Germline loops: CDR1 MNHNY, CDR2 SVGAGI (reference sequence). Trimming shortened V by 0 bases and J by 3 bases, and 17 bases separated the two germline ends. This clonotype was picked up a small number of times. The antigen is undetermined. Carried by the TCR beta cDNA libraries were unique molecular identifiers. Using its own MiXCR run on the PCR reads, TCRdb lists one record per CDR3 protein. Altogether about 570,000 distinct CDR3 sequences are present, about a third being singletons, with the ten largest covering roughly 6%. Study findings and constraints: Four or five TRBV segments were more frequent in patients than controls; TRBV5-6, TRBV5-1 and TRBV20-1 belonged to this group.

The sequencing sample was made of blood. The chain has TRBV6-6 and TRBJ2-5; D gene uncertain. This receptor was obtained from a girl under 18 with multiple sclerosis. CDR3 sequence: CASSYSGLVQTKETQYF. The CDR3 coding sequence is TGTGCCAGCAGTTACTCGGGTCTAGTCCAAACCAAAGAGACCCAGTACTTC.